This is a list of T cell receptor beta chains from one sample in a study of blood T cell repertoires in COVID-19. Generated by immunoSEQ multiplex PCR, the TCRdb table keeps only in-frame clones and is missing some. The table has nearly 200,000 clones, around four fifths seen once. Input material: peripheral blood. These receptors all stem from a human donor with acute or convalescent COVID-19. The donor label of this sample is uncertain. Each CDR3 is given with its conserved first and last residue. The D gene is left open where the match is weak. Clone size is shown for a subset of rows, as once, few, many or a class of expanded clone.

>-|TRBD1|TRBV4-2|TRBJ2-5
TGTGCCAGCAGCCAATTCGGGGACAGCGAGACCCAGTACTTC
CASSQFGDSETQYF
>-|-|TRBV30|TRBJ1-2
TGTGCCTGGAGGCAGAATCCTTATGGCTACACCTTC
CAWRQNPYGYTF
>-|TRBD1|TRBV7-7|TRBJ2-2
TGTGCCAGCAGCCAGGGACAGGGGGGCACCGGGGAGCTGTTTTTT
CASSQGQGGTGELFF
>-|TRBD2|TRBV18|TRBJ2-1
TGTGCCAGCTCACGGAGCGGGACCTACAATGAGCAGTTCTTC
CASSRSGTYNEQFF
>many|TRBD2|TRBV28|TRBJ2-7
TGTGCCAGCAGTTTGACTAGCGGGAGCGCGTTCGTAGGGGCCTACGAGCAGTACTTC
CASSLTSGSAFVGAYEQYF
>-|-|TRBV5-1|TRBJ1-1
TGCGCCAGCAGTTCACTACCCGGTGGCTCCCAGAACGCTGAAGCTTTCTTT
CASSSLPGGSQNAEAFF
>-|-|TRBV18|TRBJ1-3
TGTGCCAGCTCGCCACTCCCAGGGGAGTCTGGAAACACCATATATTTT
CASSPLPGESGNTIYF
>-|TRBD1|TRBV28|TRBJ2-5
TGTGCCAGCAGTTTGGAACAGGGGGCGCAGGAGACCCAGTACTTC
CASSLEQGAQETQYF
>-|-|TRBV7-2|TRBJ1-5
TGTGCCAGCAGCTCGAGGACGGGAAGCAATCAGCCCCAGCATTTT
CASSSRTGSNQPQHF
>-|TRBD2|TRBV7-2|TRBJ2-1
TGTGCCAGCAGCTTAGGGGTGGCTAGCGGGAGCAATGAGCAGTTCTTC
CASSLGVASGSNEQFF
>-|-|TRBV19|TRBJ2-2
TGTGCCACTAGGGGGGCATTTAACACCGGGGAGCTGTTTTTT
CATRGAFNTGELFF
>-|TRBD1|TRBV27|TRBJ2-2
TGTGCCAGCAGTTGGGGACAGCACACCGGGGAGCTGTTTTTT
CASSWGQHTGELFF
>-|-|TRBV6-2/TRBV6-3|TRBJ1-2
TGTGCCAGCAGTTACTCCGATAATCGGGGCTACACCTTC
CASSYSDNRGYTF
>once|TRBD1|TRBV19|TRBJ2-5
TGTGCCAGTAGTATGGGACAGGGGTTCTGGGAGACCCAGTACTTC
CASSMGQGFWETQYF
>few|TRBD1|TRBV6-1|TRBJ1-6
TGTGCCAGCAGTGACGGACAGGGGAGGAATTCACCCCTCCACTTT
CASSDGQGRNSPLHF
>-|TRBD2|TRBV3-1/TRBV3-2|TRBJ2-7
TGTGCCAGCAGCCAAGGGTCGTCCCTAGCGGGAGGTAACGAGCAGTACTTC
CASSQGSSLAGGNEQYF
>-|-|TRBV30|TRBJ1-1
TGTGCCTGGGCCGGTCGGGGAAACACTGAAGCTTTCTTT
CAWAGRGNTEAFF
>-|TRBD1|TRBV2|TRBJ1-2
TGTGCCAGCAGCCCCGGGACAGGGGATATCTATGGCTACACCTTC
CASSPGTGDIYGYTF
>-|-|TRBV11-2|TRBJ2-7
TGTGCCAGCAGCTCAACAGGTGGCTCCTACGAGCAGTACTTC
CASSSTGGSYEQYF
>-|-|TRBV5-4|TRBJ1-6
TGTGCCAGCAGCCCGGGACTTGATAATTCACCCCTCCACTTT
CASSPGLDNSPLHF
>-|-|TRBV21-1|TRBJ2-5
TGTGCCAGCACCCCACGGGGAGCTCGGGGTGACAGGGATCGAGAGACCCAGTACTTC
CASTPRGARGDRDRETQYF
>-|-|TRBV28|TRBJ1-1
TGTGCCAGCAGTTTATCGGGCAGGGCTGAGGCTTTCTTT
CASSLSGRAEAFF
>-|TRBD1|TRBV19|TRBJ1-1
TGTGCCAGCCAGCGGGACAGGGCGAACACTGAAGCTTTCTTT
CASQRDRANTEAFF
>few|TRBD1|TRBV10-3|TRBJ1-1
TGTGCCATCAGAGAGACAGGGACTGAAGCTTTCTTT
CAIRETGTEAFF
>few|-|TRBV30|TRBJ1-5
TGTGCCTGGAGTGTCGAGGACAATCAGCCCCAGCATTTT
CAWSVEDNQPQHF
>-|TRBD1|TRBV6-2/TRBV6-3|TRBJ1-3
TGTGCCAGCAGTTGGGACAGGGGACTCTCTGGAAACACCATATATTTT
CASSWDRGLSGNTIYF
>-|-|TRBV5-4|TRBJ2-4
TGTGCCAGCAGCTTGGGGGGACTTCGCTCAGGAAACATTCAGTACTTC
CASSLGGLRSGNIQYF
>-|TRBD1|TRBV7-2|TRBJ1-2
TGTGCCAGCAGCCCTCGGACAGGGGGCGCGGGGGGAAGCTACACCTTC
CASSPRTGGAGGSYTF
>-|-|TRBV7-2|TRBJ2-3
TGTGCCAACAGCCCTGGCCTGGGGAGGGATACGCAGTATTTT
CANSPGLGRDTQYF
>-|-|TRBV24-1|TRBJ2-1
TGTGCCACCAGTGATACGACTAGCTCCTACAATGAGCAGTTCTTC
CATSDTTSSYNEQFF
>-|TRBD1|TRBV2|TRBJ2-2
TGTGCCAGCAGACCACAGGGCGACAGGGGGTTGGGCACCGGGGAGCTGTTTTTT
CASRPQGDRGLGTGELFF
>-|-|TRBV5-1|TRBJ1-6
TGCGCCAGCAGCCCAGGGATGGGGTCACCCCTCCACTTT
CASSPGMGSPLHF
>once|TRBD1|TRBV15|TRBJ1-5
TGTGCCACCAGCAGTATGGGACAGCCTAATCAGCCCCAGCATTTT
CATSSMGQPNQPQHF
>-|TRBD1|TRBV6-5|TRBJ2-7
TGTGCCAGCAGTTACTCCCGTGGGACAGGGGGGGCTGAGCAGTACTTC
CASSYSRGTGGAEQYF
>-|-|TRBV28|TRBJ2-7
TGTGCCAGCAGTTTTCTCCACGAGCAGTACTTC
CASSFLHEQYF
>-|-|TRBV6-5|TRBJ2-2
TGTGCCAGCAGATGGCCGATGGAGACCGGGGAGCTGTTTTTT
CASRWPMETGELFF
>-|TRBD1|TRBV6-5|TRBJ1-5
TGTGCCAGCAGCCCCCTCGGGACAGCGGGGGCCCAGCATTTT
CASSPLGTAGAQHF
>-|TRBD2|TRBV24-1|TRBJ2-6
TGTGCCACCAGCCCGGCGGGGGTAGGGGCCAACGTCCTGACTTTC
CATSPAGVGANVLTF
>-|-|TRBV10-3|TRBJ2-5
TGTGCCATCAGTGAGTCGAGGGTGAAGACCCAGTACTTC
CAISESRVKTQYF
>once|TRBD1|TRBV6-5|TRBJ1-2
TGTGCCAGCAGACAGGGGTTGAATATATATGGCTACACCTTC
CASRQGLNIYGYTF
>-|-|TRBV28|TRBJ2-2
TGTGCCAGCAGTTTTGCCGGGAGTAAGCACACCGGGGAGCTGTTTTTT
CASSFAGSKHTGELFF
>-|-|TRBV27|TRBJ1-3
TGTGCCAGCAGGGCCGATTTGGGAAACACCATATATTTT
CASRADLGNTIYF
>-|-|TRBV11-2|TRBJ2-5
TGTGCCAGCAGCTTAGCTGGGGGCGGAGAGACCCAGTACTTC
CASSLAGGGETQYF
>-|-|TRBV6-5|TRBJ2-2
TGTGCCAGCAGCCCCGCCAATAGGAACACCGGGGAGCTGTTTTTT
CASSPANRNTGELFF
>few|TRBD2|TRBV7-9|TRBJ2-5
TGTGCCAGCAGCCCTCGGACTAGCGGGAGCCAAGAGACCCAGTACTTC
CASSPRTSGSQETQYF
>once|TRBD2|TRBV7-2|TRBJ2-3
TGTGCCAGCAGCCCTTCGCGCGGGAGTAGGACAGATACGCAGTATTTT
CASSPSRGSRTDTQYF
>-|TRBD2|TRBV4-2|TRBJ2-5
TGTGCCAGCAGCCAGGGACTAGCGGGTGGGACCCAGTACTTC
CASSQGLAGGTQYF
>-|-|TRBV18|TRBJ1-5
TGTGCCAGCTCACCGGCGGACAATCAGCCCCAGCATTTT
CASSPADNQPQHF
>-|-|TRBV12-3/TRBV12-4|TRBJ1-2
TGTGCCAGCAGTTTGGCAAGTGGCTACACCTTC
CASSLASGYTF
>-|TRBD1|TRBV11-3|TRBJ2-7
TGTGCCAGCAGCTCGACAGGGGGATTGGGCGAGCAGTACTTC
CASSSTGGLGEQYF
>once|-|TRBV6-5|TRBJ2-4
TGTGCCAGCAGTATTCTAGCCAAAAACATTCAGTACTTC
CASSILAKNIQYF
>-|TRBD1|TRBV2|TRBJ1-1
TGTGCCAGCAGTGAACAGGGGGCGGGTGAAGCTTTCTTT
CASSEQGAGEAFF
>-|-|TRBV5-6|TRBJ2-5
TGTGCCAGCAGCTTGCGGGGGAAAGAGACCCAGTACTTC
CASSLRGKETQYF
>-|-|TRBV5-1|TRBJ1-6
TGCGCCAGCAGCGCGGACATTGTTAATTCACCCCTCCACTTT
CASSADIVNSPLHF
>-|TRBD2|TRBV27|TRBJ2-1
TGTGCCAGCAGTTCCTTCGCGGGGGGCCCCTACAATGAGCAGTTCTTC
CASSSFAGGPYNEQFF
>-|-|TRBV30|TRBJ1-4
TGTGCCTGGAGTCTGTCCCTGGGGCCTAATGAAAAACTGTTTTTT
CAWSLSLGPNEKLFF
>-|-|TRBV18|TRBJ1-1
TGTGCCAGCTCATCTCAGTTCAGGGACACTGAAGCTTTCTTT
CASSSQFRDTEAFF
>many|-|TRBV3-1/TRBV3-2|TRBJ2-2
TGTGCCAGCAGACTAACCCGGCTTGCCGGGGAGCTGTTTTTT
CASRLTRLAGELFF
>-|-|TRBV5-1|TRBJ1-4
TGCGCCAGCAGCTTGTCGGCAGGGGAGGAAAAACTGTTTTTT
CASSLSAGEEKLFF
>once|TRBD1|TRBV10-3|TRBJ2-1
TGTGCCATCAGTGAGTCGTCGGGAAGACAGGGGGAATCGCAGTTCTTC
CAISESSGRQGESQFF